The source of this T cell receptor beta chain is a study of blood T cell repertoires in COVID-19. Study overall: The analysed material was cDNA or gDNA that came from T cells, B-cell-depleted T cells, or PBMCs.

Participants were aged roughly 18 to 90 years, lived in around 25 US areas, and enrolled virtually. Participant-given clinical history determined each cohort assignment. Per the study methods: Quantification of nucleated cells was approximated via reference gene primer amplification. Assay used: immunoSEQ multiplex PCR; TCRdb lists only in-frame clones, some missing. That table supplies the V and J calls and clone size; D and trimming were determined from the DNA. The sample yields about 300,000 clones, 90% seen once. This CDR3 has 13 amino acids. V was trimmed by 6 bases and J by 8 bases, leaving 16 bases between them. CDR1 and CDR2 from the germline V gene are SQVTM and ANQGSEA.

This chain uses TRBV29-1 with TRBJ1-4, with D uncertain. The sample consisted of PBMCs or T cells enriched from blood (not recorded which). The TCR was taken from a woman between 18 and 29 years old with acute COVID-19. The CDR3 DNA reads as TGCAGCGTGGGAGACGGCCGAGGGGAAAAACTGTTTTTT. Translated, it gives CSVGDGRGEKLFF.